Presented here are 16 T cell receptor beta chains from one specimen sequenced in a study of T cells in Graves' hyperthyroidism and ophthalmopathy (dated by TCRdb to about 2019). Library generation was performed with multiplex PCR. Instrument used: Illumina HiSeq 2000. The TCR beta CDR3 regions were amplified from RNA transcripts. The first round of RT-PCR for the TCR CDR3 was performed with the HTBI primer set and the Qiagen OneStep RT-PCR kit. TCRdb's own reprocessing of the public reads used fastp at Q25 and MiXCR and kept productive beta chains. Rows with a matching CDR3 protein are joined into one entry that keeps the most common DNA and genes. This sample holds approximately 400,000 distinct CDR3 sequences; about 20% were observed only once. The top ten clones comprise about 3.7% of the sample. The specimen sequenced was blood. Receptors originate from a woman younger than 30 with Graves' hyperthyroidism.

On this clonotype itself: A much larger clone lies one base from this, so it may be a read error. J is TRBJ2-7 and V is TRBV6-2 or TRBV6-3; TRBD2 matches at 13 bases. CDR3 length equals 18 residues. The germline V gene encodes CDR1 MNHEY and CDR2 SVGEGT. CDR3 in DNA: TGTGGCAGCAGCACCGGGACTAGCGGGGCCGAACGGAACTACGAGCAGTACTTC. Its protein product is CGSSTGTSGAERNYEQYF.

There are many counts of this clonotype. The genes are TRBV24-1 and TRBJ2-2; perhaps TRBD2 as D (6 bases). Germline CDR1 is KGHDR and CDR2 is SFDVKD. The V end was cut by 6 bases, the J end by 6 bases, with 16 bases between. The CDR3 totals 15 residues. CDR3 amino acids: CATSPAEGLAGELFF. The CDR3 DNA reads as TGTGCCACCAGTCCTGCGGAGGGGTTAGCCGGGGAGCTGTTTTTT.

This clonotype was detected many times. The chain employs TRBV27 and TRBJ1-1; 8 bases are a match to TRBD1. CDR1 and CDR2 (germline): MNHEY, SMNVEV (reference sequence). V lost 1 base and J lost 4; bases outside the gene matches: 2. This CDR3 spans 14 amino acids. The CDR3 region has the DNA TGTGCCAGCAGTTTATACGACAGGGGCACTGAAGCTTTCTTT. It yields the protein CASSLYDRGTEAFF.

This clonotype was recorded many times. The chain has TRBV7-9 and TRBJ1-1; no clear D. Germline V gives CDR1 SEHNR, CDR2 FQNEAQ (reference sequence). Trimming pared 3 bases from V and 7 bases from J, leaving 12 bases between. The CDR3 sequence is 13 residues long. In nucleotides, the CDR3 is TGTGCCAGCAGCTTGACCCCCGGGGATGAAGCTTTCTTT. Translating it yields CASSLTPGDEAFF.

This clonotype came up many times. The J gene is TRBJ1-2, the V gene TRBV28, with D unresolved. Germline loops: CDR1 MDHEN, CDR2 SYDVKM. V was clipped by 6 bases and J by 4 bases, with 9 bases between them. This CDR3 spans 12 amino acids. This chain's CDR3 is CASRSVGYGYTF. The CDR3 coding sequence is TGTGCCAGCAGATCAGTGGGCTATGGCTACACCTTC.

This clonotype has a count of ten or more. The CDR3 DNA follows: TGTGCCAGCAGCCCAGGGGCAGTTGGTATGGGGACCCAGTACTTC. Encoded protein: CASSPGAVGMGTQYF. The chain links TRBV7-2 to TRBJ2-5, with D possibly matching TRBD1 (6 bases). The CDR3 covers 15 residues. The V and J ends lost 5 bases and 7 bases respectively, with 20 bases between them. The germline V gene has CDR1 SGHTA and CDR2 FQGNSA.

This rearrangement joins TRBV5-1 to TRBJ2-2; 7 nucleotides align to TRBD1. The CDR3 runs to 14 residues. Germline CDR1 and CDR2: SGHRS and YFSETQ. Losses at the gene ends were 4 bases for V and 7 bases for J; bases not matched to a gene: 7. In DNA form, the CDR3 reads TGCGCCAGCAGCCGGGACAGACTTCACGGGGAGCTGTTTTTT. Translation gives CASSRDRLHGELFF.

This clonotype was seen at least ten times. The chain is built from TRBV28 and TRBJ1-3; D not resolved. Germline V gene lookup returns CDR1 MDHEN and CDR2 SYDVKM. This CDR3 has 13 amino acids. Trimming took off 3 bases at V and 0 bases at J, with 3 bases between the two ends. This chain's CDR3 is CASSFDSGNTIYF. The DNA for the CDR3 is TGTGCCAGCAGTTTTGACTCTGGAAACACCATATATTTT.

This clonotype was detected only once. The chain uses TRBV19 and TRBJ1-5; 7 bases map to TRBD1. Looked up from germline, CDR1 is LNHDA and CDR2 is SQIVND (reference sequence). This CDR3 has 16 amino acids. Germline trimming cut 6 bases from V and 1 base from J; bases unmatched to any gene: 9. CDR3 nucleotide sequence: TGTGCCAGTAGGTCGAGACAGGGACCAAGCAATCAGCCCCAGCATTTT. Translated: CASRSRQGPSNQPQHF. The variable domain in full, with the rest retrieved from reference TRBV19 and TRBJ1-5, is DGGITQSPKYLFRKEGQNVTLSCEQNLNHDAMYWYRQDPGQGLRLIYYSQIVNDFQKGDIAEGYSVSREKKESFPLTVTSAQKNPTAFYLCASRSRQGPSNQPQHFGDGTRLSIL.

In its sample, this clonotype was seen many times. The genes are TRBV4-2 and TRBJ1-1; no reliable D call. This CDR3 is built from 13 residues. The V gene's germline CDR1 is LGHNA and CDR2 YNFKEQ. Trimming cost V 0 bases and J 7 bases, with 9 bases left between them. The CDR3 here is CASSQEYRDEAFF. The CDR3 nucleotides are TGTGCCAGCAGCCAAGAGTACCGGGATGAAGCTTTCTTT.

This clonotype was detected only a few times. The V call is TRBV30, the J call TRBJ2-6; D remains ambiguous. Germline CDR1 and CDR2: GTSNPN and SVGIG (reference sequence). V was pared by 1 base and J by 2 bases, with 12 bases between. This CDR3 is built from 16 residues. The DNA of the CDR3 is TGTGCCTGGAGTGCCCCGGGTTTCCCTGGGGCCAACGTCCTGACTTTC. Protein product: CAWSAPGFPGANVLTF.

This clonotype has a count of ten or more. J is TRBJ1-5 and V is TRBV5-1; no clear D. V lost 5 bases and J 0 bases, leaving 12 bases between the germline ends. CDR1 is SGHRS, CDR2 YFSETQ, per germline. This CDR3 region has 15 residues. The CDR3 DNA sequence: TGCGCCAGCAGGGAGACGGCCCATAGCAATCAGCCCCAGCATTTT. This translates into CASRETAHSNQPQHF.

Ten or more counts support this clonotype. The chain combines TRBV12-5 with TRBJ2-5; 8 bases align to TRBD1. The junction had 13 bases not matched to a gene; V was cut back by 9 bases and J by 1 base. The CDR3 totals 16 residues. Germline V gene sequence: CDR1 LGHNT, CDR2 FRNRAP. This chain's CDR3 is CARCRGPLWGQETQYF. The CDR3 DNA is TGTGCTAGGTGCAGGGGGCCTTTGTGGGGCCAAGAGACCCAGTACTTC.

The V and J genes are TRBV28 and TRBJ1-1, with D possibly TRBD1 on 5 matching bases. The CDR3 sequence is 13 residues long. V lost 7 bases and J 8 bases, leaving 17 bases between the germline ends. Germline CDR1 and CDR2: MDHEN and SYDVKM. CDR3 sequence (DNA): TGTGCCAGCACCCCCCGACCCGGGGGAGAAGCTTTCTTT. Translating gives CASTPRPGGEAFF.

The CDR3: CASSGRPERPYEQYF. CDR3 coding DNA: TGTGCCAGCAGTGGGCGACCGGAACGCCCCTACGAGCAGTACTTC. V usage is TRBV6-1 and J usage is TRBJ2-7; D ambiguous. The germline gives CDR1 MNHNS, CDR2 SASEGT. The CDR3 is 15 residues long. V dropped 4 bases and J dropped 2 bases, with 15 bases sitting between them.

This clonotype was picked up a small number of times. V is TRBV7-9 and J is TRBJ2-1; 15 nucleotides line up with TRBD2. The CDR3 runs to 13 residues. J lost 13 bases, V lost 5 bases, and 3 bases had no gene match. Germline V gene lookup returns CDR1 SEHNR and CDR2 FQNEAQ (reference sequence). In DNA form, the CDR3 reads TGTGCCAGCAGCCCGGGACTAGCGGGGGGACAGTTCTTC. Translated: CASSPGLAGGQFF.